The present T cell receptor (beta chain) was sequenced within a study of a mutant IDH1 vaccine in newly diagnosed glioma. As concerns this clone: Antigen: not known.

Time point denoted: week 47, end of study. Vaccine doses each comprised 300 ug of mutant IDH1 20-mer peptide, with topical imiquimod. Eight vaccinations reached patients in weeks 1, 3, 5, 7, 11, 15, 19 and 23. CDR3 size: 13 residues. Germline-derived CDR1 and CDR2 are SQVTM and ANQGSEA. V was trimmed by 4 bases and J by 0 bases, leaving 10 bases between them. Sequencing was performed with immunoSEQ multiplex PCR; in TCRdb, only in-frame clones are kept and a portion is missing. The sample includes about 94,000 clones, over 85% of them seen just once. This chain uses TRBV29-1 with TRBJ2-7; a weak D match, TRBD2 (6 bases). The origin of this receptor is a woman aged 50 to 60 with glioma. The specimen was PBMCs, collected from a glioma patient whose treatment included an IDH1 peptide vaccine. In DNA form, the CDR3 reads TGCAGCGTTGGGGGGGACCACTCCTACGAGCAGTACTTC. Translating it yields CSVGGDHSYEQYF.